This TCR beta chain is drawn from a study of blood T cell repertoires in COVID-19. Study at large: Whether acute or convalescent, the COVID-19 samples came from the United States, Italy and Spain. PBMCs, B-cell-depleted T cells, or T cells provided the cDNA or gDNA that made up the material.

V shed 0 bases and J 3 bases; nucleotides not matched to a gene: 0. The CDR3 loop spans 14 amino acids. Germline lookup yields CDR1 MNHEY and CDR2 SVGAGI. Sequencing used immunoSEQ multiplex PCR; TCRdb keeps in-frame clones, though not all of them. The sample contains about 100,000 clones, approximately 92% of which appear only once. This clonotype was obtained from a middle-aged man with active COVID-19. The chain recombines TRBV6-5 with TRBJ2-5; 8 bases map to TRBD2. The sequenced material came from peripheral blood. In DNA form, the CDR3 reads TGTGCCAGCAGTTACTCTAGCGGGGAAGAGACCCAGTACTTC. Protein product: CASSYSSGEETQYF.